A single sample gave rise to the 21 T cell receptor beta chains below, sequenced in a study of T cell responses to AZD1222 COVID-19 vaccine. This table comes from immunoSEQ multiplex PCR, and its TCRdb copy is limited to in-frame clones, with some not included. The sample lists about 180,000 clones, about 86% occurring once. The specimen comprised peripheral blood, sampled on day 0 of AZD1222 vaccination. The receptors derive from an adult in good health.

This clone was detected ten times or more. The genes are TRBV6-5 and TRBJ2-1; D is uncertain. Trimming took 6 bases from V and 7 from J, leaving 13 bases between them. Germline CDR1 is MNHEY and CDR2 is SVGAGI. The CDR3 length is 13 residues. CDR3 region: CASSPFLGNEQFF. For the CDR3, the DNA is TGTGCCAGCAGCCCCTTCCTAGGTAATGAGCAGTTCTTC.

V and J are TRBV27 and TRBJ2-3, with D perhaps assigned TRBD1 or TRBD2 (5 bases each). The CDR3 is 14 amino acids. Deletions cut 4 bases from V and 2 bases from J, with 10 bases between. CDR1 MNHEY and CDR2 SMNVEV come from the germline V gene (reference sequence). CDR3 loop: CASSWGTNTDTQYF. CDR3 DNA sequence: TGTGCCAGCAGTTGGGGGACCAACACAGATACGCAGTATTTT.

This clone has just one count. The V gene is TRBV11-3, the J gene TRBJ2-1; D is possibly TRBD1 (6 bases). Germline lookup yields CDR1 SGHNT and CDR2 YENEEA. The germline V and J ends were trimmed by 0 bases and 7 bases, with 13 bases remaining between them. This CDR3 is 15 amino acids long. For the CDR3, the DNA is TGTGCCAGCAGCTTAGACCACAGGGTCGGGAATGAGCAGTTCTTC. It encodes CASSLDHRVGNEQFF.

The DNA of the CDR3 is TGCGCCAGCAGCTTGGAGGAGGGGAACTATGGCTACACCTTC. It encodes CASSLEEGNYGYTF. The V gene is TRBV5-1, the J gene TRBJ1-2; perhaps TRBD1 as D (5 bases). CDR3 length equals 14 residues. Germline CDR1 SGHRS, CDR2 YFSETQ. V was clipped by 0 bases and J by 2 bases, with 8 bases between them.

The chain carries TRBV9 and TRBJ1-5; no reliable D call. V lost 9 bases, J lost 4 bases, and 5 bases lay in between. Germline V gives CDR1 SGDLS, CDR2 YYNGEE. The CDR3 extends over 10 amino acids. CDR3 protein: CATLNQPQHF. The CDR3 nucleotides read TGTGCCACCCTTAATCAGCCCCAGCATTTT.

The sample holds a few counts of this clone. The genes are TRBV6-5 and TRBJ1-6; D perhaps matches TRBD1 (5 bases). The ends were cut back, 0 bases at V and 8 bases at J, with 14 bases in the middle. CDR1 MNHEY and CDR2 SVGAGI come from the germline V gene. The CDR3 is 16 residues long. In DNA, the CDR3 is TGTGCCAGCAGTTACTCCAGGGTCATAGGGCATTCACCCCTCCACTTT. It yields the protein CASSYSRVIGHSPLHF.

In its sample, this clone was seen once. The chain employs TRBV30 and TRBJ1-1; 7 positions match TRBD1. CDR1 is GTSNPN and CDR2 is SVGIG in the germline V gene (reference sequence). The CDR3 is 13 residues long. V gave up 3 bases and J gave up 4 bases; unmatched junction bases: 5. CDR3 region: CAWRTGVGTEAFF. The CDR3 nucleotides read TGTGCCTGGAGAACAGGGGTGGGCACTGAAGCTTTCTTT.

The V gene is TRBV10-3, the J gene TRBJ2-1; 9 nucleotides agree with TRBD2. J gave up 7 bases and V 3 bases, and 13 bases lay outside the gene matches. The CDR3 is 17 amino acids. CDR1 and CDR2 from the germline V gene are ENHRY and SYGVKD. CDR3 protein: CAISETGTSSSFNEQFF. CDR3 sequence (DNA): TGTGCCATCAGTGAAACTGGGACTAGCTCATCCTTTAATGAGCAGTTCTTC.

The chain carries TRBV7-9 and TRBJ2-2; D unresolved. V was cut by 5 bases and J by 2 bases, with 12 bases left in between. The CDR3 spans 15 residues. Germline CDR1 SEHNR, CDR2 FQNEAQ (reference sequence). The CDR3 region is CASSPQASNTGELFF. CDR3 coding DNA: TGTGCCAGCAGCCCTCAGGCGTCAAACACCGGGGAGCTGTTTTTT.

The chain joins TRBV6-1 to TRBJ2-5, with 11 positions matching TRBD2. J lost 2 bases, V lost 4 bases, and 15 bases had no gene match. This CDR3 is built from 19 residues. The germline CDR1 and CDR2 sequences are MNHNS and SASEGT. The CDR3: CASSVLGSGGAKQQETQYF. Here the CDR3 DNA reads TGTGCCAGCAGTGTCCTGGGTAGCGGGGGGGCCAAACAACAAGAGACCCAGTACTTC.

This chain joins TRBV2 and TRBJ1-2; possibly TRBD1 for D (5 bases). The germline gives CDR1 SNHLY, CDR2 FYNNEI. The CDR3 consists of 14 residues. V was trimmed by 3 bases and J by 5 bases, leaving 13 bases between them. CDR3 loop: CASSDLQEGYGYTF. In DNA form, the CDR3 reads TGTGCCAGCAGTGATCTTCAGGAGGGGTATGGCTACACCTTC.

This clone has a handful of counts. The rearrangement uses TRBV6-2 or TRBV6-3 and TRBJ1-2; D ambiguous. The CDR3 is 12 amino acids. CDR1 and CDR2 from the germline V gene are MNHEY and SVGEGT. Trimming took off 2 bases at V and 4 bases at J, with 5 bases between the two ends. CDR3 residues: CASSYRIYGYTF. CDR3 nucleotide sequence: TGTGCCAGCAGTTACCGGATCTATGGCTACACCTTC.

Remarks on this clone: Additional DNA sequences in this sample encode the identical CDR3. The J gene is TRBJ1-5, the V gene TRBV30; 7 nucleotides align to TRBD1. CDR1 and CDR2 from the germline V gene are GTSNPN and SVGIG (reference sequence). This CDR3 is 13 amino acids long. The ends lost 0 bases at V and 6 bases at J; junction bases unmatched: 2. This CDR3 reads CAWSVQGRQPQHF. The CDR3, as DNA: TGTGCCTGGAGTGTACAGGGGCGTCAGCCCCAGCATTTT.

The chain joins TRBV19 to TRBJ1-2; 9 bases map to TRBD1. The CDR3 is made up of 15 amino acids. Trimming cost V 5 bases and J 6 bases; bases outside gene matches: 10. Germline loops: CDR1 LNHDA, CDR2 SQIVND (reference sequence). The CDR3 protein is CASSASQGAQHGYTF. In DNA form, the CDR3 reads TGTGCCAGTAGTGCCTCACAGGGGGCGCAGCATGGCTACACCTTC. Combining the CDR3 with reference TRBV19 and TRBJ1-2 gives the whole variable domain DGGITQSPKYLFRKEGQNVTLSCEQNLNHDAMYWYRQDPGQGLRLIYYSQIVNDFQKGDIAEGYSVSREKKESFPLTVTSAQKNPTAFYLCASSASQGAQHGYTFGSGTRLTVV.

This chain links TRBV6-5 with TRBJ1-1; D remains ambiguous. Per the germline V gene, CDR1 is MNHEY and CDR2 is SVGAGI. V lost 7 bases and J 1 base, leaving 7 bases between the germline ends. This CDR3 comprises 12 residues. CDR3 residues: CASNHKNTEAFF. Here the CDR3 DNA reads TGTGCCAGCAATCACAAGAACACTGAAGCTTTCTTT.

The chain uses TRBV30 and TRBJ1-6; D is unresolved. CDR3 length: 14 amino acids. Trimming removed 8 bases at V and 7 bases at J, with 18 bases between. Looked up from germline, CDR1 is GTSNPN and CDR2 is SVGIG (reference sequence). The CDR3 reads CALSTGKENSPLHF. Written as DNA, the CDR3 is TGTGCCCTCTCGACCGGGAAAGAGAATTCACCCCTCCACTTT.

The chain links TRBV24-1 to TRBJ1-5, with 12 bases that match TRBD1. The CDR3 is 18 amino acids. The trim removed 5 bases at V and 5 bases at J, leaving 12 bases unmatched. Looked up from germline, CDR1 is KGHDR and CDR2 is SFDVKD. The CDR3 coding sequence is TGTGCCACCAGTGTAACCGGGACAGGGGGCCCGAGTTATCAGCCCCAGCATTTT. Translation: CATSVTGTGGPSYQPQHF.

The chain carries TRBV5-8 and TRBJ2-3, with TRBD2 matching over 7 bases. The germline CDR1 and CDR2 sequences are SGHTS and YDEGEE. Losses at the gene ends were 4 bases for V and 6 bases for J; bases not matched to a gene: 11. The CDR3 has 15 residues. The CDR3 here is CASSLWGRATDTQYF. The CDR3 nucleotides are TGTGCCAGCAGCCTGTGGGGGAGGGCCACCGATACGCAGTATTTT.

This chain uses TRBV4-1 with TRBJ2-5; D gene unclear. Germline lookup yields CDR1 MGHRA and CDR2 YSYEKL. V was cut by 1 base and J by 3 bases, with 6 bases left in between. CDR3 size: 13 residues. The CDR3 sequence: CASSQGTEETQYF. The DNA for the CDR3 is TGCGCCAGCAGCCAAGGAACTGAAGAGACCCAGTACTTC.

V and J are TRBV7-8 and TRBJ2-2; D remains unclear. Germline CDR1 and CDR2: SGHVS and FQNEAQ. The length of the CDR3 is 14 residues. The V gene lost 1 base and the J gene lost 6 bases, with 9 bases spanning the gap. The CDR3 DNA reads as TGTGCCAGCAGCTTAGAGTACAGCCCCGGGGAGCTGTTTTTT. Encoded protein: CASSLEYSPGELFF.

The chain carries TRBV25-1 and TRBJ2-5, with unresolved D. CDR1 MGHDK and CDR2 SYGVNS come from the germline V gene. Trimming removed 4 bases at V and 5 bases at J, with 8 bases between. The CDR3 sequence is 12 residues long. The chain's CDR3 is CASSGPRETQYF. CDR3 DNA sequence: TGTGCCAGCAGTGGCCCTAGGGAGACCCAGTACTTC.